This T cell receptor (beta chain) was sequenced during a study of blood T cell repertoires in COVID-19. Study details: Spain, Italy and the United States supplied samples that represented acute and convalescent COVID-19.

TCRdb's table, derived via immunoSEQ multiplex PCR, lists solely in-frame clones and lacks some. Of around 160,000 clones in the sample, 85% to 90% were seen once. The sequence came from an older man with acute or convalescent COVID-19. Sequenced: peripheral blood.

CDR3 nucleotides: TGCGCCAGCAGTGATCTCAGCCCGGGTTTCACAGATACGCAGTATTTT. It translates to CASSDLSPGFTDTQYF. V usage is TRBV10-1 and J usage is TRBJ2-3; D unclear. There are 16 residues in the CDR3. CDR1 and CDR2 from the germline V gene are WNHNN and SYGVQD (reference sequence). V was pared by 3 bases and J by 2 bases, with 15 bases between.